What follows are 20 T cell receptor beta chains derived from one specimen sequenced in a study of blood T cell repertoires in COVID-19. Sequencing used immunoSEQ multiplex PCR; TCRdb keeps in-frame clones, though not all of them. The sample shows roughly 450,000 clones, 90% of them seen only once. Source material: PBMCs or T cells enriched from blood (not recorded which). The receptors derive from a man between 18 and 29 years old who had recovered from COVID-19.

The rearrangement uses TRBV27 and TRBJ2-7, with 7 nucleotides matching TRBD1. The length of the CDR3 is 14 residues. CDR1 is MNHEY, CDR2 SMNVEV, per germline (reference sequence). V was clipped by 5 bases and J by 5 bases; unmatched bases: 9. The DNA for the CDR3 is TGTGCCAGCAGTCCAAGACAGGGTTTCCACGAGCAGTACTTC. The encoded protein is CASSPRQGFHEQYF.

The V and J genes are TRBV6-2 or TRBV6-3 and TRBJ2-7; 12 nucleotides align to TRBD2. Trimming cost V 5 bases and J 1 base; bases outside gene matches: 6. Germline V CDR1 and CDR2: MNHEY, SVGEGT. The CDR3 spans 16 residues. The DNA for the CDR3 is TGTGCCAGCAGTCCCATAGGGACTAGCGGGTCCTACGAGCAGTACTTC. It translates to CASSPIGTSGSYEQYF.

This rearrangement joins TRBV2 to TRBJ2-5, with D possibly matching TRBD2 (5 bases). There are 16 residues in the CDR3. Germline V gene lookup returns CDR1 SNHLY and CDR2 FYNNEI. The V gene lost 6 bases and the J gene lost 2 bases, with 19 bases spanning the gap. In DNA form, the CDR3 reads TGTGCCAGCAGGGCCCCCCATACGGGAAGGCAAGAGACCCAGTACTTC. Protein product: CASRAPHTGRQETQYF.

This clone was recorded only once. The genes are TRBV3-1 (or the pseudogene TRBV3-2) and TRBJ2-5, with 7 bases that match TRBD2. The CDR3 contains 16 residues. Looked up from germline, CDR1 is LGHDT and CDR2 is YNNKEL (reference sequence). Trimming at V came to 0 bases and at J to 7 bases, leaving 11 bases not matched to a gene. The CDR3 DNA is TGTGCCAGCAGCCAAGAGGGGAGCGGGGCCGCCGGGACCCAGTACTTC. Translating it yields CASSQEGSGAAGTQYF.

The V call is TRBV27, the J call TRBJ1-1; 7 bases are a match to TRBD1. The length of the CDR3 is 15 residues. With V trimmed by 5 bases and J by 6 bases, 12 bases remained unmatched. Looked up from germline, CDR1 is MNHEY and CDR2 is SMNVEV (reference sequence). The CDR3 is CASSGPGQFLSEAFF. The DNA for the CDR3 is TGTGCCAGCAGTGGACCGGGACAGTTTCTTTCTGAAGCTTTCTTT.

The V gene is TRBV28, the J gene TRBJ2-2; 8 bases match TRBD1. CDR1 and CDR2 (germline): MDHEN, SYDVKM. Trimming took 5 bases from V and 7 from J; bases not matched to a gene: 6. This CDR3 has 14 residues. The CDR3 loop is CASSGGQVGGELFF. Written as DNA, the CDR3 is TGTGCCAGCAGTGGGGGACAGGTTGGCGGGGAGCTGTTTTTT.

The chain is built from TRBV7-7 and TRBJ2-5, with D unresolved. This CDR3 has 13 amino acids. With 1 base removed from V and 5 bases from J, the gap between germline ends came to 8 bases. CDR1 and CDR2 (germline): SSHAT, FNYEAQ (reference sequence). Written as DNA, the CDR3 is TGTGCCAGCAGCTTAGGTCTCCGGGAGACCCAGTACTTC. The encoded protein is CASSLGLRETQYF.

CDR3 nucleotide sequence: TGTGCCAGCAGCGTCCAGGGGCAGAGCGGGGAGCTGTTTTTT. It specifies CASSVQGQSGELFF. The chain carries TRBV9 and TRBJ2-2, with a possible D match to TRBD1 (6 bases). This CDR3 region has 14 residues. In germline, CDR1 is SGDLS, CDR2 YYNGEE. The V end lost 2 bases, the J end lost 7 bases, and 12 bases lay between the germline ends.

This chain uses TRBV24-1 with TRBJ2-1; weak D call: TRBD1 (6 bases). V was shortened by 0 bases and J by 5 bases, with 31 bases between the two germline ends. Germline V gives CDR1 KGHDR, CDR2 SFDVKD. The CDR3 covers 22 residues. The CDR3 coding sequence is TGTGCCACCAGTGATTTGATTGTTTCGACAGGCCAGAGGGCCTACGGACACAATGAGCAGTTCTTC. It encodes CATSDLIVSTGQRAYGHNEQFF.

This clone came up once. This chain links TRBV29-1 with TRBJ1-4; D remains unclear. CDR1 is SQVTM, CDR2 ANQGSEA, per germline. The V gene lost 3 bases and the J gene lost 4 bases, with 15 bases spanning the gap. CDR3 length equals 15 residues. In nucleotides, the CDR3 is TGCAGCGTTGAGGCAGGCTCTCTAAATAATGAAAAACTGTTTTTT. Its translation is CSVEAGSLNNEKLFF.

This clone appeared a single time. The chain has TRBV29-1 and TRBJ1-1; 10 bases are a match to TRBD1. The V gene's germline CDR1 is SQVTM and CDR2 ANQGSEA. The CDR3 runs to 13 residues. The J segment lost 6 bases and the V segment lost 7 bases, leaving 8 bases of the junction unmatched. CDR3 residues: CSASTGGLAEAFF. CDR3 bases: TGCAGCGCATCGACAGGGGGCTTGGCTGAAGCTTTCTTT.

The chain has TRBV7-8 and TRBJ2-5; TRBD1 is a possible D gene (5 bases). Trimming took off 4 bases at V and 4 bases at J, with 19 bases between the two ends. CDR3 length equals 16 residues. Germline CDR1 SGHVS, CDR2 FQNEAQ. Written as DNA, the CDR3 is TGTGCCAGCAGCTCCCAGGGCCCCTTTTTCCCAGAGACCCAGTACTTC. Protein product: CASSSQGPFFPETQYF.

The chain employs TRBV5-1 and TRBJ1-4; no definite D call. The CDR3 is 13 amino acids. The V end lost 5 bases, the J end lost 5 bases, and 10 bases lay between the germline ends. The V gene's germline CDR1 is SGHRS and CDR2 YFSETQ. The CDR3 spells CASSQYINEKLFF. DNA for the CDR3: TGCGCCAGCAGTCAGTACATAAATGAAAAACTGTTTTTT. Full variable domain (remainder filled in from reference TRBV5-1 and TRBJ1-4): KAGVTQTPRYLIKTRGQQVTLSCSPISGHRSVSWYQQTPGQGLQFLFEYFSETQRNKGNFPGRFSGRQFSNSRSEMNVSTLELGDSALYLCASSQYINEKLFFGSGTQLSVL.

The rearrangement links TRBV5-1 to TRBJ2-7; D is unclear. This CDR3 is built from 18 residues. Trimming cost V 1 base and J 3 bases, with 23 bases left between them. CDR1 is SGHRS and CDR2 is YFSETQ in the germline V gene. The CDR3 nucleotides are TGCGCCAGCAGCTTGTTAGAGGCAGCCCCTACGATCGTCTACGAGCAGTACTTC. Protein product: CASSLLEAAPTIVYEQYF.

The chain has TRBV12-5 and TRBJ1-3, with D perhaps TRBD1 (6 bases). The V end was cut by 4 bases, the J end by 0 bases, with 16 bases between. Germline CDR1 and CDR2: LGHNT and FRNRAP. This CDR3 region has 17 residues. As DNA, the CDR3 is TGTGCTAGTGGTTCCCGGACAGCCCTTCGCTCTGGAAACACCATATATTTT. This encodes CASGSRTALRSGNTIYF.

This sequence joins TRBV5-1 and TRBJ2-1; perhaps TRBD1 as D (6 bases). The germline V gene encodes CDR1 SGHRS and CDR2 YFSETQ. The V and J ends lost 2 bases and 8 bases respectively, with 11 bases between them. The CDR3 extends over 13 amino acids. As DNA, the CDR3 is TGCGCCAGCAGCTTCCCAGGGGTGGATGAGCAGTTCTTC. It translates to CASSFPGVDEQFF.

CDR3 nucleotides: TGTGCCAGCAGACTGATGAATAGCAATCAGCCCCAGCATTTT. It is translated as CASRLMNSNQPQHF. This chain joins TRBV2 and TRBJ1-5; D remains ambiguous. Germline V lookup: CDR1 SNHLY, CDR2 FYNNEI. The CDR3 has 14 amino acids. Trimming left V 6 bases short and J 0 bases short, with 9 bases between.

This chain uses TRBV12-3 or TRBV12-4 with TRBJ1-2; weak D call: TRBD1 (5 bases). This CDR3 contains 11 residues. Trimming removed 8 bases from V and 4 bases from J, with 8 bases in between. The CDR3 loop is CASQGGYGYTF. In DNA, the CDR3 is TGTGCCAGCCAGGGTGGCTATGGCTACACCTTC.

The chain is built from TRBV7-9 and TRBJ1-4, with TRBD1 matching over 7 bases. There are 14 residues in the CDR3. CDR1 is SEHNR and CDR2 is FQNEAQ in the germline V gene (reference sequence). The trim removed 2 bases at V and 8 bases at J, leaving 5 bases unmatched. CDR3 bases: TGTGCCAGCAGCTTAATCAGCAGGGGGGAAAAACTGTTTTTT. This translates into CASSLISRGEKLFF. The entire variable domain, with the rest obtained from reference TRBV7-9 and TRBJ1-4, is as follows: DTGVSQNPRHKITKRGQNVTFRCDPISEHNRLYWYRQTLGQGPEFLTYFQNEAQLEKSRLLSDRFSAERPKGSFSTLEIQRTEQGDSAMYLCASSLISRGEKLFFGSGTQLSVL.

The gene calls are TRBV19 and TRBJ1-6; 11 bases map to TRBD1. The germline V gene has CDR1 LNHDA and CDR2 SQIVND (reference sequence). The V and J ends lost 3 bases and 8 bases, in that order; junction bases with no gene match: 9. The CDR3 is 17 residues long. CDR3 sequence reads: CASSIRTGGTSDSPLHF. In DNA form, the CDR3 reads TGTGCCAGTAGTATTCGGACAGGGGGCACCTCGGATTCACCCCTCCACTTT.